Given below is one T cell receptor beta chain in context. Trimming removed 4 bases from V and 7 bases from J, with 16 bases in between. CDR1 is SGHAT, CDR2 FQNNGV, per germline. The CDR3 runs to 15 residues. The entry originates in a study of blood T cell repertoires in COVID-19. About the research overall: COVID-19 samples collected from the United States, Italy and Spain covered acute and convalescent phases. Sample material is recorded as cDNA or gDNA derived from T cells, B-cell-depleted T cells, or PBMCs.

The authors' processing: Reference gene primer amplification gave estimated nucleated cell counts. TCRdb's copy holds only in-frame clones and misses some; the assay was immunoSEQ multiplex PCR. V, J and clone size are those of that table, while D and trimming were read from the DNA. The data contain more than 85,000 clones, nearly 90% of them singletons. This TCR was sampled from a man aged 50 or older with active COVID-19. This sequence joins TRBV11-2 and TRBJ2-2; D possibly corresponds to TRBD1 (6 bases). Input material: peripheral blood. CDR3 loop: CASSSTAGVDGELFF. The CDR3 region has the DNA TGTGCCAGCAGCTCGACGGCAGGGGTTGACGGGGAGCTGTTTTTT. The variable domain in full, completed from reference TRBV11-2 and TRBJ2-2, reads EAGVAQSPRYKIIEKRQSVAFWCNPISGHATLYWYQQILGQGPKLLIQFQNNGVVDDSQLPKDRFSAERLKGVDSTLKIQPAKLEDSAVYLCASSSTAGVDGELFFGEGSRLTVL.